The T cell receptor (beta chain) under discussion was sequenced for a study of T cell changes during pregnancy in multiple sclerosis. Method: immunoSEQ multiplex PCR; TCRdb's copy keeps in-frame clones and lacks some. Of approximately 110,000 clones in the sample, 80% to 95% were seen once. Germline lookup yields CDR1 MNHEY and CDR2 SVGAGI. V was pared by 6 bases and J by 7 bases, with 12 bases between. The CDR3 has 12 residues. The material sequenced was peripheral blood, taken after pregnancy. The V and J genes are TRBV6-5 and TRBJ2-5, with a possible D match to TRBD1 (6 bases). The sequence derives from a female donor with multiple sclerosis, enrolled in a pregnancy study. The CDR3 DNA reads as TGTGCCAGCAGCCCCGGGACAAGGACCCAGTACTTC. Protein: CASSPGTRTQYF.